Each of the 31 T cell receptor beta chains below was sequenced from the same sample in a study of early T cells in non-severe SARS-CoV-2 infection. TCRdb used MiXCR to reprocess the 5' RACE reads, holding one entry per CDR3 protein. The table lists tens of thousands of distinct CDR3 sequences, around 4.7% of them singletons. The sequenced material came from whole blood. Receptor source: an adult who was a healthcare worker with PCR-confirmed SARS-CoV-2 infection or an uninfected control (not recorded which).

This clonotype was seen a few times. The rearrangement uses TRBV7-9 and TRBJ1-5; no reliable D call. Germline lookup yields CDR1 SEHNR and CDR2 FQNEAQ (reference sequence). V was clipped by 4 bases and J by 5 bases, with 6 bases between them. This CDR3 has 12 amino acids. Here the CDR3 DNA reads TGTGCCAGCAGCTACATTGATCAGCCCCAGCATTTT. Protein product: CASSYIDQPQHF.

The chain employs TRBV7-9 and TRBJ2-2; TRBD1 is a possible D gene (6 bases). The germline CDR1 and CDR2 sequences are SEHNR and FQNEAQ (reference sequence). V was trimmed by 3 bases and J by 4 bases, leaving 12 bases between them. This CDR3 region has 15 residues. CDR3 loop: CASSFSGGITGELFF. The CDR3, as DNA: TGTGCCAGCAGCTTTTCTGGGGGCATCACCGGGGAGCTGTTTTTT.

This clonotype was recorded at least ten times. The chain employs TRBV10-3 and TRBJ1-5; D is uncertain. This CDR3 spans 14 amino acids. V lost 2 bases and J lost 2, with 7 bases in between. The germline V gene has CDR1 ENHRY and CDR2 SYGVKD. The CDR3 region is CAISEVGGNQPQHF. Written as DNA, the CDR3 is TGTGCCATCAGTGAGGTGGGCGGCAATCAGCCCCAGCATTTT.

This clonotype was detected ten times or more. This sequence joins TRBV19 and TRBJ2-1; the D gene is possibly TRBD1 (5 bases). Trimming removed 2 bases from V and 0 bases from J, with 11 bases in between. Per the germline V gene, CDR1 is LNHDA and CDR2 is SQIVND (reference sequence). This CDR3 contains 16 residues. This CDR3 is CASSILGQGSYNEQFF. The CDR3 nucleotides read TGTGCCAGTAGTATATTAGGGCAGGGCTCCTACAATGAGCAGTTCTTC.

This clonotype is categorized as medium-sized (0.01 to 0.1%). The chain combines TRBV11-2 with TRBJ2-1; 9 nucleotides agree with TRBD2. CDR3 size: 17 residues. From germline, CDR1 is SGHAT and CDR2 FQNNGV. Unmatched junction bases numbered 12, after V lost 0 bases and J lost 9 bases. The DNA of the CDR3 is TGTGCCAGCAGCTTAGATCTGGCGGGAGGGCCACGGGGTGAGCAGTTCTTC. It specifies CASSLDLAGGPRGEQFF.

This clonotype appeared many times. This rearrangement joins TRBV10-3 to TRBJ1-4, with 11 bases fitting TRBD1. V lost 10 bases and J lost 4; bases outside the gene matches: 11. Germline V CDR1 and CDR2: ENHRY, SYGVKD. This CDR3 region has 16 residues. The CDR3 reads CATSPGTGGGNEKLFF. The CDR3 nucleotides are TGTGCCACCTCCCCCGGGACAGGGGGGGGTAATGAAAAACTGTTTTTT.

This clonotype has only a few counts. A much more abundant neighbour one base away suggests this may be a read error. The chain is built from TRBV5-5 and TRBJ2-5, with D perhaps matching TRBD2 (6 bases). The CDR3 is 15 residues long. Germline assignment: CDR1 SGHKS and CDR2 YYEKEE (reference sequence). CDR3 loop: CASSFLAGPQETLYF. For the CDR3, the DNA is TGTGCCAGCAGCTTTCTGGCGGGACCCCAAGAGACCCTGTACTTC.

This clonotype was detected many times. The genes are TRBV7-3 and TRBJ2-2; D not resolved. The CDR3 has 15 amino acids. V lost 2 bases, J lost 4 bases, and 11 bases lay in between. The germline V gene encodes CDR1 SGHTA and CDR2 FQGTGA. CDR3 nucleotides: TGTGCCAGCAGCTTATCTGGCAGCCCCACCGGGGAGCTGTTTTTT. Amino acid sequence: CASSLSGSPTGELFF.

This clonotype was seen at least ten times. The rearrangement joins TRBV4-2 to TRBJ2-3; D may correspond to TRBD1 or TRBD2 (5 bases each). Germline values: CDR1 LGHNA, CDR2 YNFKEQ. This CDR3 has 13 residues. The V end lost 6 bases, the J end lost 4 bases, and 11 bases lay between the germline ends. Written as DNA, the CDR3 is TGTGCCAGCAGTGAGCAGGGACCAGATACGCAGTATTTT. This gives the protein CASSEQGPDTQYF.

This clonotype was found many times. The chain joins TRBV7-9 to TRBJ1-1, with 11 positions matching TRBD1. Losses at the gene ends were 4 bases for V and 4 bases for J; bases not matched to a gene: 5. The CDR3 is 15 amino acids. The germline V gene has CDR1 SEHNR and CDR2 FQNEAQ (reference sequence). CDR3 sequence (DNA): TGTGCCAGCAGCTCAGGGACAGGGGGTGGCACTGAAGCTTTCTTT. As protein: CASSSGTGGGTEAFF.

This clonotype was picked up many times. The V gene is TRBV11-3, the J gene TRBJ2-7, with D unresolved. There are 13 residues in the CDR3. Trimming stripped 2 bases from V and 5 bases from J, with 10 bases between. CDR1 is SGHNT, CDR2 YENEEA, per germline. The CDR3 DNA reads as TGTGCCAGCAGCTTAACCGGAAGACACGAGCAGTACTTC. This sequence encodes CASSLTGRHEQYF.

At least ten counts were recorded for this clonotype. This chain joins TRBV7-9 and TRBJ1-2; D is perhaps TRBD1 (6 bases). Germline CDR1 SEHNR, CDR2 FQNEAQ (reference sequence). Trimming took off 5 bases at V and 5 bases at J, with 12 bases between the two ends. The CDR3 totals 13 residues. This CDR3 reads CASSPLQGYGYTF. The CDR3 nucleotides are TGTGCCAGCAGCCCACTACAGGGTTATGGCTACACCTTC.

Turning to this clonotype: This may stem from a read error, because a much larger clone lies one nucleotide away. V and J are TRBV7-9 and TRBJ2-1; D possibly matches TRBD1 or TRBD2 (5 bases each). Germline CDR1 and CDR2: SEHNR and FQNEAQ (reference sequence). The CDR3 spans 16 residues. The CDR3 region is CASSLVAGSSYDEQFF. CDR3 nucleotides: TGTGCCAGCAGCTTAGTGGCAGGGAGCTCCTACGATGAGCAGTTCTTC.

The CDR3 is CASSLVSRGGNEQFF. The DNA of the CDR3 is TGTGCCAGCAGCTTAGTCTCCCGTGGGGGCAATGAGCAGTTCTTC. The chain links TRBV7-6 to TRBJ2-1; D tentatively fits TRBD1 or TRBD2 (5 bases each). Trimming removed 1 base at V and 6 bases at J, with 13 bases between. The CDR3 spans 15 residues. Germline lookup yields CDR1 SGHVS and CDR2 FNYEAQ. The full variable domain, with the rest looked up from reference TRBV7-6 and TRBJ2-1, is GAGVSQSPRYKVTKRGQDVALRCDPISGHVSLYWYRQALGQGPEFLTYFNYEAQQDKSGLPNDRFSAERPEGSISTLTIQRTEQRDSAMYRCASSLVSRGGNEQFFGPGTRLTVL.

This clonotype was counted at least ten times. The rearrangement links TRBV24-1 to TRBJ2-1, with D perhaps TRBD1 (5 bases). The V gene lost 4 bases and the J gene lost 4 bases, with 10 bases spanning the gap. This CDR3 contains 14 residues. Germline loops: CDR1 KGHDR, CDR2 SFDVKD. The CDR3 spells CATSDGDSYNEQFF. Here the CDR3 DNA reads TGTGCCACCAGTGACGGAGACAGTTACAATGAGCAGTTCTTC.

This clonotype was detected many times. The chain links TRBV7-9 to TRBJ2-7, with 8 nucleotides matching TRBD2. The CDR3 is 14 residues long. CDR1 and CDR2 from the germline V gene are SEHNR and FQNEAQ (reference sequence). Germline trimming cut 5 bases from V and 2 bases from J; bases unmatched to any gene: 5. CDR3 sequence: CASSPGRGAYEQYF. CDR3 bases: TGTGCCAGCAGCCCCGGGAGGGGAGCCTACGAGCAGTACTTC. The full variable domain, rest sourced from reference TRBV7-9 and TRBJ2-7, is DTGVSQNPRHKITKRGQNVTFRCDPISEHNRLYWYRQTLGQGPEFLTYFQNEAQLEKSRLLSDRFSAERPKGSFSTLEIQRTEQGDSAMYLCASSPGRGAYEQYFGPGTRLTVT.

This clonotype has a single count. The rearrangement uses TRBV25-1 and TRBJ2-3, with D hard to call. The CDR3 loop spans 11 amino acids. CDR1 is MGHDK and CDR2 is SYGVNS in the germline V gene. Trimming took off 7 bases at V and 2 bases at J, with 4 bases between the two ends. In nucleotides, the CDR3 is TGTGCCAGCACCATCACAGATACGCAGTATTTT. The encoded protein is CASTITDTQYF.

This clonotype came up a few times. The chain joins TRBV7-2 to TRBJ2-1; D perhaps matches TRBD2 (6 bases). Trimming removed 1 base at V and 2 bases at J, with 9 bases between. Germline V lookup: CDR1 SGHTA, CDR2 FQGNSA. CDR3 length: 15 amino acids. The DNA of the CDR3 is TGTGCCAGCAGCTTAGTGGCGGGGCCCTACAATGAGCAGTTCTTC. As protein: CASSLVAGPYNEQFF.

V gene TRBV28 combines with J gene TRBJ2-7; no firm D call. Germline V CDR1 and CDR2: MDHEN, SYDVKM. V lost 4 bases to trimming and J lost 0 bases, with 10 bases between them. This CDR3 is built from 14 residues. The CDR3 DNA sequence: TGTGCCAGCAGTTACCCCCCTTTCTCCTACGAGCAGTACTTC. Amino acid sequence: CASSYPPFSYEQYF.

The table lists this clonotype with many counts. V and J are TRBV19 and TRBJ2-1; D possibly corresponds to TRBD2 (5 bases). The CDR3 totals 13 residues. Per germline, CDR1 LNHDA and CDR2 SQIVND (reference sequence). Between the trimmed V and J ends, which lost 5 bases and 10 bases, there was a span of 15 bases. This CDR3 reads CASSWGAEREQFF. CDR3 bases: TGTGCCAGTAGTTGGGGAGCGGAGAGAGAGCAGTTCTTC.

This clonotype was found many times. The chain combines TRBV10-3 with TRBJ2-7, with D unresolved. The V end lost 0 bases, the J end lost 5 bases, and 11 bases lay between the germline ends. Per germline, CDR1 ENHRY and CDR2 SYGVKD. The CDR3 sequence is 14 residues long. CDR3 sequence reads: CAISESNWSDEQYF. The DNA of the CDR3 is TGTGCCATCAGTGAGTCAAATTGGTCTGACGAGCAGTACTTC.

This clonotype was recorded many times. The chain joins TRBV9 to TRBJ2-2; unclear D gene. Germline V CDR1 and CDR2: SGDLS, YYNGEE. Trimming removed 3 bases at V and 2 bases at J, with 11 bases between. The CDR3 is 15 residues long. CDR3 protein: CASSAAELNTGELFF. CDR3 sequence (DNA): TGTGCCAGCAGCGCCGCCGAACTTAACACCGGGGAGCTGTTTTTT.

The V and J genes are TRBV5-5 and TRBJ2-7; a weak D match, TRBD1 (5 bases). Per germline, CDR1 SGHKS and CDR2 YYEKEE (reference sequence). This CDR3 is 15 amino acids long. V was shortened by 0 bases and J by 4 bases, with 14 bases between the two germline ends. The CDR3, as DNA: TGTGCCAGCAGCTTGGGACAGTACGCAGAATACGAGCAGTACTTC. It translates to CASSLGQYAEYEQYF.

In its sample, this clonotype was seen many times. CDR3 sequence (DNA): TGTGCCAGTAGTACCGGACGGGAGACCCAGTACTTC. It encodes CASSTGRETQYF. V and J are TRBV19 and TRBJ2-5; D remains ambiguous. The ends were cut back, 4 bases at V and 5 bases at J, with 8 bases in the middle. This CDR3 is 12 amino acids long. Germline-derived CDR1 and CDR2 are LNHDA and SQIVND (reference sequence).

Only a few counts were recorded for this clonotype. The chain recombines TRBV10-3 with TRBJ2-3; tentative D call: TRBD2 (5 bases). With 8 bases removed from V and 5 bases from J, the gap between germline ends came to 17 bases. The CDR3 loop spans 14 amino acids. Germline CDR1 ENHRY, CDR2 SYGVKD. For the CDR3, the DNA is TGTGCCATCTCTTCGGGGATGCGCCAAGATACGCAGTATTTT. This encodes CAISSGMRQDTQYF.

The chain carries TRBV30 and TRBJ1-1; unclear D gene. This CDR3 is built from 14 residues. With 0 bases removed from V and 5 bases from J, the gap between germline ends came to 13 bases. The germline CDR1 and CDR2 sequences are GTSNPN and SVGIG (reference sequence). CDR3 protein: CAWSVPARGTEAFF. CDR3 in DNA: TGTGCCTGGAGTGTACCAGCCCGAGGGACTGAAGCTTTCTTT.

This clonotype occurred a few times. The chain couples TRBV4-2 to TRBJ1-2; 9 bases agree with TRBD1. The CDR3 loop spans 17 amino acids. Germline V gives CDR1 LGHNA, CDR2 YNFKEQ. After removal of 4 bases from V and 4 bases from J, the junction contained 13 bases not matched to a gene. CDR3 sequence reads: CASSPGTGPSRVYGYTF. The DNA of the CDR3 is TGTGCCAGCAGCCCCGGGACAGGGCCCTCTCGGGTCTATGGCTACACCTTC.

V gene TRBV7-9 combines with J gene TRBJ2-5; 14 bases agree with TRBD2. V lost 6 bases to trimming and J lost 4 bases; unmatched junction nucleotides: 7. From germline, CDR1 is SEHNR and CDR2 FQNEAQ (reference sequence). The CDR3 sequence is 16 residues long. The CDR3 loop reads CASSAGLAGVGETQYF. CDR3 sequence (DNA): TGTGCCAGCAGTGCGGGACTAGCGGGAGTAGGAGAGACCCAGTACTTC. Complete variable domain (other parts from reference TRBV7-9 and TRBJ2-5): DTGVSQNPRHKITKRGQNVTFRCDPISEHNRLYWYRQTLGQGPEFLTYFQNEAQLEKSRLLSDRFSAERPKGSFSTLEIQRTEQGDSAMYLCASSAGLAGVGETQYFGPGTRLLVL.

This clonotype was detected many times. The chain carries TRBV7-3 and TRBJ2-1; D not resolved. CDR1 and CDR2 from the germline V gene are SGHTA and FQGTGA. V was trimmed by 3 bases and J by 5 bases, leaving 8 bases between them. This CDR3 is 13 amino acids long. The CDR3 DNA sequence: TGTGCCAGCAGCTTCTTCGTAGACAATGAGCAGTTCTTC. This encodes CASSFFVDNEQFF.

This clonotype was recorded at least ten times. The rearrangement links TRBV21-1 to TRBJ1-4. TRBV21-1 is an annotated pseudogene. This CDR3 contains 11 residues. CDR3 DNA: TGTGCCAGCAGCAAAAGACCAGATAAGCCTTTT. It codes for CASSKRPDKPF.

The rearrangement links TRBV7-9 to TRBJ1-5; D is undetermined. Germline V gene lookup returns CDR1 SEHNR and CDR2 FQNEAQ (reference sequence). The CDR3 loop spans 15 amino acids. V lost 5 bases and J lost 1, with 12 bases in between. Written as DNA, the CDR3 is TGTGCCAGCAGCGATTTGGATGGAAGCAATCAGCCCCAGCATTTT. It encodes CASSDLDGSNQPQHF.